Below, one T cell receptor beta chain is given with its context. The antigen this receptor binds is unknown. Within one base of it there is no much larger clone, and no base qualities were kept. From its cysteine to its phenylalanine, the CDR3 spans 16 amino acids. Only CDR3 DNA is held: 48 bases, read in frame from base 1. V drops 0 bases and J drops 9 bases, leaving 15 bases in between. The germline V gene encodes CDR1 MNHNY and CDR2 SVGAGI (reference sequence). A FACSAria II was used to sort memory CD4+ T cells, defined as single viable CD3+CD4+CD8-CD45RO+ cells. CMV serostatus was determined with a Roche Elecsys assay detecting serum IgG against CMV pp150, pp28, p38 and p52. After the samples were thawed, total CD4+ T cells were enriched through positive selection using CD4 magnetic microbeads. The samples came from a different study that was designed specifically to examine the CD4+ T cell memory repertoire. Following standard operating procedures, peripheral blood mononuclear cells were isolated and cryopreserved, while serum was kept at -80 degrees C. CD3-PerCP (BW264/56), CD4-APC (RPA-T4), CD45RO-PE (UCHT1) and CD8-Pacific Orange (3B5) antibodies were used for staining, and non-viable cells were excluded with Sytox blue.

This sample was included in a study of memory CD4+ T cells and cytomegalovirus serostatus (dated by TCRdb to between 2018 and 2021). Broadly, across the study: The cohort included approximately 35 healthy adults from Belgium, of whom 9 were CMV seropositive and approximately 24 were CMV seronegative. CD4+ memory TCRbeta repertoires of a Belgian cohort with known cytomegalovirus serostatus were sequenced in order to replicate a published TCR-based CMV serostatus classifier. General study outcomes and caveats: Among the 150 to 200 previously reported CMV-associated TCRbeta sequences, 67 showed up in the CD4+ memory repertoires, with each one found in between one and five individuals. Unlike the original study, which covered naive and memory CD4+ and CD8+ populations, the Belgian study sequenced only CD4+CD45RO+ memory cells. The original-framework classifier achieved a median bootstrapped AUC of almost 0.97 with a 95% CI of 0.76-1.00 on the Belgian cohort. The results were interpreted as suggesting that the CMV-associated TCR signature is mostly present in the CD4+ memory repertoire. For predicting CMV serostatus, the median bootstrapped AUC was about 0.94 using the original framework and about 0.9 using a US-trained random forest.

Genomic DNA was extracted from sorted cells with the Quick-DNA Microprep Kit. TCRbeta DNA was amplified with the immunoSEQ hsTCRbeta kit following the manufacturer's protocol. An Illumina MiSeq instrument was used to sequence the TCRbeta libraries. The published analysis was carried out like this. Once out-of-frame sequences had been removed, approximately 2,000,000 distinct TCRbeta sequences were left, which works out to an average of approximately 63,000 per individual. Two values were used to score each individual: the count of fewer than 200 previously reported CMV-associated TCRbeta sequences and the total count of productive distinct TCRbeta sequences. A beta-binomial model was reimplemented in Python, and scikit-learn random forests with default parameters were trained on US cohort data. Classifier performance on the Belgian cohort was summarized as median AUC with percentile confidence intervals over 10,000 bootstrap iterations. Imported from immuneACCESS, the table was reduced by TCRdb to in-frame sequences with V and J called. These copies leave out some clones; in studies compared against another copy, an unresolved V gene accounts for under half, and the cause of the remainder is not known. The V and J calls and clone size come from that table; D and trimming were worked out from the DNA. The sample data list 55,000 or so clones, and around 82% of these were observed just once. The ten largest clones represent about 2.1% of the sample.

The sequenced sample consisted of memory CD4+ T cells from blood. This TCR came from an adult in good health and CMV-seropositive. The rearrangement joined TRBV6-6 to TRBJ1-6; the D region possibly corresponds to TRBD1 (5 bases align). The nucleotide sequence is TGTGCCAGCAGTTACTCCGGGGGGGTTGGTGCTTCACCCCTCCACTTT. Its translation is CASSYSGGVGASPLHF.